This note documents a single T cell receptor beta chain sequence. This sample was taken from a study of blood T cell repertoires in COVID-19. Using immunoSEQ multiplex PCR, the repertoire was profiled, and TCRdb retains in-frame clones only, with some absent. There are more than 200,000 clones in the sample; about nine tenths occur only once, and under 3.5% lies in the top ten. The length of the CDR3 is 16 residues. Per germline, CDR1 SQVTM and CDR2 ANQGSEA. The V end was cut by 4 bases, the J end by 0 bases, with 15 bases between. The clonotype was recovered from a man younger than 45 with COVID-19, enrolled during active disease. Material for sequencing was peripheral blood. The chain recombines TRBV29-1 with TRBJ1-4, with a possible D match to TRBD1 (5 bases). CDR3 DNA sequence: TGCAGCGTTGGCGAACCGGACACCTCAACTAATGAAAAACTGTTTTTT. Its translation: CSVGEPDTSTNEKLFF.